This T cell receptor (beta chain) stems from a study of T cells after yellow fever vaccination. This clonotype has a count of ten or more. The antigen is undetermined. 5'RACE template switching added a universal primer site and UMIs to TCR cDNA. MiXCR, run by TCRdb on the 5' RACE reads, gives a single entry per CDR3 protein. The data hold 250,000 or so distinct CDR3 sequences, with approximately 3.8% observed a single time. General observations from the study: Overall, a small share of clonotypes was seen in both CD4 and CD8 compartments.

Germline-derived CDR1 and CDR2 are MNHEY and SVGAGI. The CDR3 is made up of 14 amino acids. The V and J ends lost 6 bases and 6 bases, in that order; junction bases with no gene match: 8. This TCR came from a man aged 18 to 35 who received the YFV17D yellow fever vaccine. V gene TRBV6-5 combines with J gene TRBJ1-5, with TRBD1 identical over 7 bases. This material consisted of PBMCs, taken 15 days after the yellow fever booster vaccination. DNA of the CDR3: TGTGCCAGCAGAGCCGACAGGGACGGTCAGCCCCAGCATTTT. It encodes CASRADRDGQPQHF.